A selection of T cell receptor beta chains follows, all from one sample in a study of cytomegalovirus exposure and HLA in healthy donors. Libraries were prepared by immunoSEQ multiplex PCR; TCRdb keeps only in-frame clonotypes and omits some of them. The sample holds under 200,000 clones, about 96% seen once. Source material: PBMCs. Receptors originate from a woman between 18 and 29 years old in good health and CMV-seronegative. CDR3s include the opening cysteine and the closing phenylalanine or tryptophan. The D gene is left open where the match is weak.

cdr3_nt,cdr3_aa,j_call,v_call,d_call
TGCGCCAGCAGCCAAGATCTGGGACTAGCGGGGGGGAATGAGCAGTTCTTC,CASSQDLGLAGGNEQFF,TRBJ2-1,TRBV4-3,TRBD2
TGTGCCAGCAGCTCCCAGCACAGGGGGGGGGCAGATACGCAGTATTTT,CASSSQHRGGADTQYF,TRBJ2-3,TRBV7-2,-
TGTGCCAGCAGTGAAGGCGACGAATACGGAGCGAACACTGAAGCTTTCTTT,CASSEGDEYGANTEAFF,TRBJ1-1,TRBV6-1,-
TGTGCCAGCTCAGGCCGGGACAGCTACGAGCAGTACTTC,CASSGRDSYEQYF,TRBJ2-7,TRBV18,TRBD1
TGTGCCAGCAGTTCCTCCGTCGGCAGGGGTTCACCCCTCCACTTT,CASSSSVGRGSPLHF,TRBJ1-6,TRBV27,-
TGTGCCAGCAGCTTAGTTGGCGGGGGGGCCTTAATGTACGAGCAGTACTTC,CASSLVGGGALMYEQYF,TRBJ2-7,TRBV7-2,TRBD2
TGCGCCAGCAGCCAAGACATTACAGATACGCAGTATTTT,CASSQDITDTQYF,TRBJ2-3,TRBV4-1,-
TGTGCCAGCCTAACCTTTAGCGGGAACTCCTACGAGCAGTACTTC,CASLTFSGNSYEQYF,TRBJ2-7,TRBV6-5,TRBD2
TGTGCCAGCAGCTTAGTGGGGGGGCGCCTGAACACCGGGGAGCTGTTTTTT,CASSLVGGRLNTGELFF,TRBJ2-2,TRBV7-9,-
TGCAGCATATTGGACGGGAGCTCCTACGAGCAGTACTTC,CSILDGSSYEQYF,TRBJ2-7,TRBV29-1,-
TGTGCCAGCAGTGGCCTAGTAGCTACTAGCACAGATACGCAGTATTTT,CASSGLVATSTDTQYF,TRBJ2-3,TRBV2,-
TGTGCCTGGAGGGGGGACAGGGTCTACGAGCAGTACTTC,CAWRGDRVYEQYF,TRBJ2-7,TRBV30,TRBD1
TGTGCCAGCAGCCCCAGGGTAGATACGCAGTATTTT,CASSPRVDTQYF,TRBJ2-3,TRBV5-8,-
TGTGCCAGCAGCCTCACTTCCGGCAATCAGCCCCAGCATTTT,CASSLTSGNQPQHF,TRBJ1-5,TRBV27,-
TGTGCCAGCAGTTACCGAACCCCCGGGGGCTACGAGCAGTACTTC,CASSYRTPGGYEQYF,TRBJ2-7,TRBV6-5,-
TGCGCCAGCGGGACAGGGCTGACCTACGAGCAGTACTTC,CASGTGLTYEQYF,TRBJ2-7,TRBV5-1,TRBD1
TGTGCCAGTAGCAGCAAGGGTACCGGGACAGAGGATTATGGCTACACCTTC,CASSSKGTGTEDYGYTF,TRBJ1-2,TRBV19,TRBD1